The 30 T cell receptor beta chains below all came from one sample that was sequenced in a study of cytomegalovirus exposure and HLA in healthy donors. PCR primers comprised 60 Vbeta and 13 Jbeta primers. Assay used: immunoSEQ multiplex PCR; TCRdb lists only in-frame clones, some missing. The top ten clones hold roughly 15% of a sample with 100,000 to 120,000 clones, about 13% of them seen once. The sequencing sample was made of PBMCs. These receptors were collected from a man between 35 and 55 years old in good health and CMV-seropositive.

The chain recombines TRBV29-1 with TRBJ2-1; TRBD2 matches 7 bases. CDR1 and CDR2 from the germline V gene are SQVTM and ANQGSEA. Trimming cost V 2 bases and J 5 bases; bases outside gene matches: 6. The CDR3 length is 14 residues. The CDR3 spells CSVEPAGSHNEQFF. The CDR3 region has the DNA TGCAGCGTTGAACCAGCGGGATCCCACAATGAGCAGTTCTTC.

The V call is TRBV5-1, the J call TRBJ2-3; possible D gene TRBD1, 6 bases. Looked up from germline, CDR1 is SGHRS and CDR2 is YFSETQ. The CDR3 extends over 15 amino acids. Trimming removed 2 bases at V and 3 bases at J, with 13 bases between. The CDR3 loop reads CASSFSPGQTDTQYF. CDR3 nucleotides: TGCGCCAGCAGCTTTAGTCCGGGACAAACAGATACGCAGTATTTT.

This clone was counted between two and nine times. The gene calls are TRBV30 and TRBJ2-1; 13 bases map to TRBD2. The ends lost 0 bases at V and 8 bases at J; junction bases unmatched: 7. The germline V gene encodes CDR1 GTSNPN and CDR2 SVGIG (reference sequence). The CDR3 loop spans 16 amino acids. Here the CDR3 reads CAWSVATSGRYYEQFF. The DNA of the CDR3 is TGTGCCTGGAGTGTAGCGACTAGCGGGAGGTACTATGAGCAGTTCTTC.

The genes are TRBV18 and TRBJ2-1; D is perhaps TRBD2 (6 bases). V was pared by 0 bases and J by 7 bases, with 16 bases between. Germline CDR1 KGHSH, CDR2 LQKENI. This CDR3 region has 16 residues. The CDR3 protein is CASSPPTIGSRNEQFF. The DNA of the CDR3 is TGTGCCAGCTCACCACCGACCATCGGGAGTCGGAATGAGCAGTTCTTC.

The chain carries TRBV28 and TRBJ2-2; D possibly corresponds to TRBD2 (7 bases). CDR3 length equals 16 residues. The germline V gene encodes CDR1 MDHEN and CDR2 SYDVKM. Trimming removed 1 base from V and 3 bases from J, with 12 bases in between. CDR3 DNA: TGTGCCAGCAGTTTATTGGCGGGGGCGGACACCGGGGAGCTGTTTTTT. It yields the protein CASSLLAGADTGELFF.

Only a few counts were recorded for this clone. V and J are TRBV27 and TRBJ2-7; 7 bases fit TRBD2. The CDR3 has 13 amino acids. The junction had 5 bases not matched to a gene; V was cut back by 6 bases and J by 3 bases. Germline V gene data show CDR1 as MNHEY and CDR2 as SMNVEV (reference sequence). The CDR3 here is CASSTGLFYEQYF. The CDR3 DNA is TGTGCCAGCAGCACGGGACTATTCTACGAGCAGTACTTC.

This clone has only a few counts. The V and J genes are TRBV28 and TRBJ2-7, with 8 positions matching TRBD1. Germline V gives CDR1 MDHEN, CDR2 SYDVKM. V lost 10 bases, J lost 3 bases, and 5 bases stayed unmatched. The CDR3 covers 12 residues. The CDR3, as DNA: TGTGCCACCAAAGACAGGGGCTACGAGCAGTACTTC. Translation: CATKDRGYEQYF.

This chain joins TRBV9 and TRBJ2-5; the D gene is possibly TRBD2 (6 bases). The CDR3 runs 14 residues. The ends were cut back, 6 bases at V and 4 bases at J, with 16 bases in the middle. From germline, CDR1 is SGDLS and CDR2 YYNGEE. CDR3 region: CASTGPTSGETQYF. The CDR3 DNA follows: TGTGCCAGCACGGGGCCGACTAGTGGAGAGACCCAGTACTTC.

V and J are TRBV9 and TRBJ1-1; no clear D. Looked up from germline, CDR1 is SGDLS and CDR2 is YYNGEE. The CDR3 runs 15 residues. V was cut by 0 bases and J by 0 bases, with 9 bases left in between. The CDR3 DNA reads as TGTGCCAGCAGCGTAGCCCCGGGGATGAACACTGAAGCTTTCTTT. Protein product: CASSVAPGMNTEAFF.

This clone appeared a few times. This CDR3 is CASSYPQGATTEAFF. The CDR3 DNA reads as TGTGCCAGCAGCTATCCGCAGGGGGCTACCACTGAAGCTTTCTTT. This rearrangement joins TRBV7-9 to TRBJ1-1, with 8 bases identical to TRBD1. The CDR3 sequence is 15 residues long. CDR1 and CDR2 from the germline V gene are SEHNR and FQNEAQ (reference sequence). The V and J ends lost 4 bases and 4 bases, in that order; junction bases with no gene match: 8.

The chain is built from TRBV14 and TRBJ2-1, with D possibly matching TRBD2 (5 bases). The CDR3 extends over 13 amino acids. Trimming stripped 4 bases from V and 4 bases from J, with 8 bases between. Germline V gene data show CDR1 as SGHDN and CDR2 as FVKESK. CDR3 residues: CASSRRLYNEQFF. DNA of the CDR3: TGTGCCAGCAGCCGCCGACTATACAATGAGCAGTTCTTC.

The CDR3 nucleotides are TGTGCCAGCAGTTTATGGGCCGCGACAGTATACGAGCAGTACTTC. It encodes CASSLWAATVYEQYF. The chain uses TRBV28 and TRBJ2-7; D is perhaps TRBD1 (5 bases). V was trimmed by 0 bases and J by 4 bases, leaving 13 bases between them. The CDR3 consists of 15 residues. Germline V gene lookup returns CDR1 MDHEN and CDR2 SYDVKM. Combining the CDR3 with reference TRBV28 and TRBJ2-7 gives the whole variable domain DVKVTQSSRYLVKRTGEKVFLECVQDMDHENMFWYRQDPGLGLRLIYFSYDVKMKEKGDIPEGYSVSREKKERFSLILESASTNQTSMYLCASSLWAATVYEQYFGPGTRLTVT.

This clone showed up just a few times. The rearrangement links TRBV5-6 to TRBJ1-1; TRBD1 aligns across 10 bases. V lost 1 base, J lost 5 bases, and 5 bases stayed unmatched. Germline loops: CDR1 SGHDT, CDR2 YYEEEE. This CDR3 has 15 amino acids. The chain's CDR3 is CASSLIGQGVTEAFF. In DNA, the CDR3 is TGTGCCAGCAGCTTGATTGGACAGGGGGTTACTGAAGCTTTCTTT.

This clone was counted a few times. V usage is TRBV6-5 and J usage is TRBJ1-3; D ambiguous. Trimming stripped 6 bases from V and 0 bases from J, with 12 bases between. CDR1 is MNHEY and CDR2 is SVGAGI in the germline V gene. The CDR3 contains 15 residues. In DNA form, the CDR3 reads TGTGCCAGCAGACCAGACCTAGACTCTGGAAACACCATATATTTT. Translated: CASRPDLDSGNTIYF.

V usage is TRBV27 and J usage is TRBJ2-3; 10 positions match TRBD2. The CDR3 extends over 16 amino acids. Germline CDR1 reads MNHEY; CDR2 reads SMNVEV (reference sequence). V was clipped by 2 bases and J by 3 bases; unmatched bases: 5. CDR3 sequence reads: CASSLPSGSQTDTQYF. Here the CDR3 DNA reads TGTGCCAGCAGTTTACCTAGCGGGAGTCAGACAGATACGCAGTATTTT.

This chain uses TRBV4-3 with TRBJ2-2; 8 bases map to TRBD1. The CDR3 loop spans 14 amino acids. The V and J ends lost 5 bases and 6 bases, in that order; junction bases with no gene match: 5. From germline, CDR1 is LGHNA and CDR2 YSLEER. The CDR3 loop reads CASSYQGASGELFF. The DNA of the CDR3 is TGCGCCAGCAGCTACCAGGGGGCATCCGGGGAGCTGTTTTTT.

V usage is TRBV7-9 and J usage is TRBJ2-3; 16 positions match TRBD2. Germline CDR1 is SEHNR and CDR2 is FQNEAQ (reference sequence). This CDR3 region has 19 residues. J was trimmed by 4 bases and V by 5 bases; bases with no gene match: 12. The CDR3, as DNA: TGTGCCAGCAGCACATCGGGACTAGCGGGAGGGCCGAGGCCAGATACGCAGTATTTT. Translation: CASSTSGLAGGPRPDTQYF. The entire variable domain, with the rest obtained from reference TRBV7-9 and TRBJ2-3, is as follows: DTGVSQNPRHKITKRGQNVTFRCDPISEHNRLYWYRQTLGQGPEFLTYFQNEAQLEKSRLLSDRFSAERPKGSFSTLEIQRTEQGDSAMYLCASSTSGLAGGPRPDTQYFGPGTRLTVL.

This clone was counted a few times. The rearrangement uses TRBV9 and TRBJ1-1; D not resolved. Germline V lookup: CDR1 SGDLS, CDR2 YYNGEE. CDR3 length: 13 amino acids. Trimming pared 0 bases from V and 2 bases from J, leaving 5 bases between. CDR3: CASSVADNTEAFF. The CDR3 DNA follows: TGTGCCAGCAGCGTAGCAGATAACACTGAAGCTTTCTTT.

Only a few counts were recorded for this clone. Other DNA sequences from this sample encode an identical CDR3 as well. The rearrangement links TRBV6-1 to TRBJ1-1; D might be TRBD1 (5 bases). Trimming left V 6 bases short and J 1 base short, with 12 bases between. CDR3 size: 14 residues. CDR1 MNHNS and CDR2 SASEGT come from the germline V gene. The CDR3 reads CASRVGQGNTEAFF. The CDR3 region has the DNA TGTGCCAGCAGGGTAGGTCAGGGGAACACTGAAGCTTTCTTT.

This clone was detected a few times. The CDR3 bases are TGTGCCTGGGGCGGACAGAGCTTCAATGAAAAACTGTTTTTT. Translated, it gives CAWGGQSFNEKLFF. V gene TRBV30 combines with J gene TRBJ1-4; D possibly corresponds to TRBD1 (6 bases). Trimming cost V 5 bases and J 5 bases, with 15 bases left between them. CDR3 length equals 14 residues. The V gene's germline CDR1 is GTSNPN and CDR2 SVGIG (reference sequence).

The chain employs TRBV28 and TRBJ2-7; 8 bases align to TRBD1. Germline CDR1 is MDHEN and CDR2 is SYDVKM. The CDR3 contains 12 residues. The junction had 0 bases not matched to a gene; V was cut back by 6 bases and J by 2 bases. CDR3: CASRTGAYEQYF. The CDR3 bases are TGTGCCAGCAGGACAGGGGCCTACGAGCAGTACTTC.

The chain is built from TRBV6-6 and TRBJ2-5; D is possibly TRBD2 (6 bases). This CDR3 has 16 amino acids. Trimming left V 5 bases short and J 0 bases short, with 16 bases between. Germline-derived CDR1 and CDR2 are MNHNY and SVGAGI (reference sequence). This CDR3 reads CASSGTLWADQETQYF. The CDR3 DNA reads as TGTGCCAGCAGTGGGACTCTGTGGGCCGACCAAGAGACCCAGTACTTC.

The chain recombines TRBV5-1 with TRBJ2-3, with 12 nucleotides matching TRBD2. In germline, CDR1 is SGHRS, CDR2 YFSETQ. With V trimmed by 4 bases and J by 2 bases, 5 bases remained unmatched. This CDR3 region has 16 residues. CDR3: CASSLRLAGATDTQYF. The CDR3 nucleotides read TGCGCCAGCAGCCTCCGACTAGCGGGAGCCACAGATACGCAGTATTTT.

The CDR3, as DNA: TGTGCCAGCAGTTTAGACTGGACTAACTATGGCTACACCTTC. Translated, it gives CASSLDWTNYGYTF. The gene calls are TRBV27 and TRBJ1-2; D uncertain. CDR1 and CDR2 from the germline V gene are MNHEY and SMNVEV (reference sequence). This CDR3 has 14 amino acids. V was shortened by 2 bases and J by 0 bases, with 7 bases between the two germline ends.

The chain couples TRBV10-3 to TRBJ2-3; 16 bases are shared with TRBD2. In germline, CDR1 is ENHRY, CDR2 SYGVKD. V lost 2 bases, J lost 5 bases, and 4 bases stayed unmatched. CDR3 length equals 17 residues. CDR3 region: CAISEPGLAGGGDTQYF. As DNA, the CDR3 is TGTGCCATCAGTGAGCCGGGACTAGCGGGAGGGGGAGATACGCAGTATTTT.

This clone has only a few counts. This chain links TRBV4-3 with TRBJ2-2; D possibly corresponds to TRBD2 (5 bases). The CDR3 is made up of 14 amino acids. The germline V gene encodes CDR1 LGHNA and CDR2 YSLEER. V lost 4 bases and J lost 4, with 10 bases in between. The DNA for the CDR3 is TGCGCCAGCAGCCCTGGACTCATCACCGGGGAGCTGTTTTTT. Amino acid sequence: CASSPGLITGELFF.

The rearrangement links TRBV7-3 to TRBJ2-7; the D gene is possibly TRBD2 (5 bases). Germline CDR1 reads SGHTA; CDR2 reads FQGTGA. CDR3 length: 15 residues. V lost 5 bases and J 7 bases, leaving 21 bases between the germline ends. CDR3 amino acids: CASSPTVAPFGEQYF. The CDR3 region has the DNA TGTGCCAGCAGCCCCACGGTAGCGCCCTTTGGAGAGCAGTACTTC.

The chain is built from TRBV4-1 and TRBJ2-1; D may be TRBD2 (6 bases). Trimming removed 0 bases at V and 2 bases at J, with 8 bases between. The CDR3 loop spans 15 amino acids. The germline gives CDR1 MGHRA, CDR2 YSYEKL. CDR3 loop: CASSQEGGAYNEQFF. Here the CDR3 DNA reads TGCGCCAGCAGCCAAGAGGGCGGGGCCTACAATGAGCAGTTCTTC.

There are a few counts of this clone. CDR3 residues: CASSPAGLAESSSYNEQFF. The CDR3 nucleotides read TGTGCCAGCTCACCAGCGGGACTAGCGGAATCGAGCTCCTACAATGAGCAGTTCTTC. The chain uses TRBV18 and TRBJ2-1; 11 bases are shared with TRBD2. In germline, CDR1 is KGHSH, CDR2 LQKENI. The V gene end was trimmed by 2 bases and the J gene end by 0 bases; junction bases not matched to a gene: 9. The CDR3 is 19 residues long.

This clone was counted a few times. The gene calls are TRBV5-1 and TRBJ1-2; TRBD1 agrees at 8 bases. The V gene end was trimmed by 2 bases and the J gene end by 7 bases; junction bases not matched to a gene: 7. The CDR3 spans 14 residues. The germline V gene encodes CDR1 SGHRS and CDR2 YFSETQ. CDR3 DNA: TGCGCCAGCAGCTTCCAACAGGGGGAAGGTGGCTACACCTTC. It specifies CASSFQQGEGGYTF.